The clone carrying this T cell receptor (beta chain) has just a few counts. TCR beta VDJ combinations and CDR3 sequences were profiled from genomic DNA. MiXCR was run by TCRdb on the reads, yielding one entry per CDR3 protein. The table lists 150,000 or so distinct CDR3 sequences, less than 60% of them singletons. This sample is drawn from a study of CD8+CD57+ T cells in acquired aplastic anemia. Patients sequenced had flow cytometry evidence of CD8+CD57+ cell expansion. Germline-derived CDR1 and CDR2 are ENHRY and SYGVKD. The V gene lost 7 bases and the J gene lost 4 bases, with 13 bases spanning the gap. The length of the CDR3 is 14 residues.

This clonotype was obtained from a human donor with aplastic anemia. The sequencing sample was made of sorted CD4+, CD8+, or CD8+CD57+ T cells (not recorded which) from PBMCs. This rearrangement joins TRBV10-3 to TRBJ2-2; a weak D match, TRBD2 (5 bases). CDR3 in amino acids: CAINEGSTTGELFF. The DNA for the CDR3 is TGTGCCATCAACGAGGGATCCACCACCGGGGAGCTGTTTTTT.